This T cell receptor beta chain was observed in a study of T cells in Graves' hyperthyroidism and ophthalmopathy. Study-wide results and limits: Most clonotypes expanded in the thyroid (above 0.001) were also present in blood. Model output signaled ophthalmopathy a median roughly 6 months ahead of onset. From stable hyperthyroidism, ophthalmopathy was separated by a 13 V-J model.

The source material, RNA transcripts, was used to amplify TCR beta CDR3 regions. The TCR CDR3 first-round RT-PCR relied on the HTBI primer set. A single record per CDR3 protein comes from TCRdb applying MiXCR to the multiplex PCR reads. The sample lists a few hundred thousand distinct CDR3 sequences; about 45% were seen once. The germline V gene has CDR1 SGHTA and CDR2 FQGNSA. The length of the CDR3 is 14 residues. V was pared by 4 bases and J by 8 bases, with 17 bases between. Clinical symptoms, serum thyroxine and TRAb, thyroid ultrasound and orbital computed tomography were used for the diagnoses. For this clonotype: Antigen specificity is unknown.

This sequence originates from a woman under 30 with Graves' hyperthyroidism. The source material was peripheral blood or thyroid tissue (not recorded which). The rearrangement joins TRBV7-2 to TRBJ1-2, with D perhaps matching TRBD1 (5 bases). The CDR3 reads CASSYEGLAGGYTF. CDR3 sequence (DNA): TGTGCCAGCAGCTACGAGGGACTAGCGGGAGGCTACACCTTC. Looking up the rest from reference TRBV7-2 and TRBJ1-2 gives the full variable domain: GAGVSQSPSNKVTEKGKDVELRCDPISGHTALYWYRQSLGQGLEFLIYFQGNSAPDKSGLPSDRFSAERTGGSVSTLTIQRTQQEDSAVYLCASSYEGLAGGYTFGSGTRLTVV.